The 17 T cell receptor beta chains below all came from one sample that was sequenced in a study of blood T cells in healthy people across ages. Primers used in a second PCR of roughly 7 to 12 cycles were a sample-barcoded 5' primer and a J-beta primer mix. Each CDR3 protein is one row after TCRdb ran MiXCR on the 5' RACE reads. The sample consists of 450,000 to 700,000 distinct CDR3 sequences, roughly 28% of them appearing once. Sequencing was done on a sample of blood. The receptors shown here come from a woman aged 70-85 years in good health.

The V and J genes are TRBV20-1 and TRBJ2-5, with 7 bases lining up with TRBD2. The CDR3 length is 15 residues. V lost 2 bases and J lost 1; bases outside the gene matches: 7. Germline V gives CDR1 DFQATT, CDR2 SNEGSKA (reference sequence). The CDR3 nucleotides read TGCAGTGCTAGACGCTCCGGGACTATCCAAGAGACCCAGTACTTC. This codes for CSARRSGTIQETQYF.

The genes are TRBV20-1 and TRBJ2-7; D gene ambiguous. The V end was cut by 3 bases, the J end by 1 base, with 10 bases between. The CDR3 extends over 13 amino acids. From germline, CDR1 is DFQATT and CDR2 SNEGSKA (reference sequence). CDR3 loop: CSARATHSYEQYF. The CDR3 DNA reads TGCAGTGCTAGGGCGACACATTCCTACGAGCAGTACTTC.

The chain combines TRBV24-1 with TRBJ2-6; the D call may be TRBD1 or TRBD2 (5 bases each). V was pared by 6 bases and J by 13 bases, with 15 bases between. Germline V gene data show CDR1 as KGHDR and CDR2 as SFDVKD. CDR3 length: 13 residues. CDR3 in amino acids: CATSSAGTEVLTF. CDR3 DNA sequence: TGTGCCACCAGTTCGGCAGGGACGGAGGTCCTGACTTTC.

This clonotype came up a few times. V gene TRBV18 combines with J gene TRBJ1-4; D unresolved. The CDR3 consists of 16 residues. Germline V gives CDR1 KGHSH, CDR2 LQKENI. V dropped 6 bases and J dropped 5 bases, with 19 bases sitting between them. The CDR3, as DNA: TGTGCCAGCTCCCTCCAGGCGGGAGGATGGAATGAAAAACTGTTTTTT. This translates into CASSLQAGGWNEKLFF.

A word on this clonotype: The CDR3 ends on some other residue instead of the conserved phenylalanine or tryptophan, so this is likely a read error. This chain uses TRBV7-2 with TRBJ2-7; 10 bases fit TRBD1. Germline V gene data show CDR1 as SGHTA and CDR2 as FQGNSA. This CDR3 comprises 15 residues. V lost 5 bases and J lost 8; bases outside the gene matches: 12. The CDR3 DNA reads TGTGCCAGCAGCGGGGGGACAGGGGAGGGTTGCAAGCAGTACCTC. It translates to CASSGGTGEGCKQYL.

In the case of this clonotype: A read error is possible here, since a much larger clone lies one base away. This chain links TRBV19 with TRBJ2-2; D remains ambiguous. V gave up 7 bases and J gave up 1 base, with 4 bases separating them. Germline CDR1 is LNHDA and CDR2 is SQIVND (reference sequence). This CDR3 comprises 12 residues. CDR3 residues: CASKVNTGELFF. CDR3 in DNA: TGTGCCAGTAAGGTGAACACCGGGGAGCTGTTTTTT.

For the CDR3, the DNA is TGCAGTGCTCGCATACTAGCGGGTGACAATGAGCAGTTCTTC. Its protein product is CSARILAGDNEQFF. The chain is built from TRBV20-1 and TRBJ2-5; 9 positions agree with TRBD2. The DNA end favors TRBJ2-1, so the J call may be wrong. CDR3 length: 14 amino acids. CDR1 is DFQATT, CDR2 SNEGSKA, per germline (reference sequence).

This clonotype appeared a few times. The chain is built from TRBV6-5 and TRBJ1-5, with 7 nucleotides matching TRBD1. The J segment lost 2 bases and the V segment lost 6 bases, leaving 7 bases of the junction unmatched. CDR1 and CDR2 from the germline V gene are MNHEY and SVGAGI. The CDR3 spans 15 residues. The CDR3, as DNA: TGTGCCAGCAGCGACACAGGGGTCGGCAATCAGCCCCAGCATTTT. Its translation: CASSDTGVGNQPQHF.

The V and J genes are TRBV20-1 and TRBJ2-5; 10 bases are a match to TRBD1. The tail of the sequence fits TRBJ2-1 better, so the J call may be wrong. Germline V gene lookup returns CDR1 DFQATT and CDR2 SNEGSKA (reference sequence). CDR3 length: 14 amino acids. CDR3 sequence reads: CSAKPGQGIGGQFF. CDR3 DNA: TGCAGTGCTAAACCGGGACAGGGGATTGGTGGGCAGTTCTTC.

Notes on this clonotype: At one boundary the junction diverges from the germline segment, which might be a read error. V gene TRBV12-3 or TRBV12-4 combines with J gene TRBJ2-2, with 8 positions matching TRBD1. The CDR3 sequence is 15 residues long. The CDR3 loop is CASSQRTGWTGELFF. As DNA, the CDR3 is TGCGCCAGCAGCCAGCGGACAGGGTGGACCGGGGAGCTGTTTTTT.

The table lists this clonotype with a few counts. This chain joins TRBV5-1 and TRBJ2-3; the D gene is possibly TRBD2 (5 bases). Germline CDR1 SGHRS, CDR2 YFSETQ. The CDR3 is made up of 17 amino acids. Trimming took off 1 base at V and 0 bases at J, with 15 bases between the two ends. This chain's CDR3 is CASSLNGLALSTDTQYF. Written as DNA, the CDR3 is TGCGCCAGCAGCTTGAATGGACTGGCTCTTAGCACAGATACGCAGTATTTT.

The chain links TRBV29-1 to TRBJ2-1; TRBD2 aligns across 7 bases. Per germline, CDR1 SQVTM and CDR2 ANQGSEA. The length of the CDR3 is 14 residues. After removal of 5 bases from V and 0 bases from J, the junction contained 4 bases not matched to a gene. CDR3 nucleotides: TGCAGCGTTCAGGGCGGGAGCTCCTACAATGAGCAGTTCTTC. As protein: CSVQGGSSYNEQFF.

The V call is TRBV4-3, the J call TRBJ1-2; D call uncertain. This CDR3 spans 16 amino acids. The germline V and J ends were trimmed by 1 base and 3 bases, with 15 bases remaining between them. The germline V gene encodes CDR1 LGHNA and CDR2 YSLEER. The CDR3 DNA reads TGCGCCAGCAGCCAAGTAAGAGTGGAGGGTGACTATGGCTACACCTTC. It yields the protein CASSQVRVEGDYGYTF.

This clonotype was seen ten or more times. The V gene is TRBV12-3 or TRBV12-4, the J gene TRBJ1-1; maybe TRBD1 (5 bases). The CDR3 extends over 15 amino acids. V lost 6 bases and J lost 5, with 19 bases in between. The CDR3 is CASRQAWGIGTEAFF. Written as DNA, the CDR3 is TGTGCCAGCAGACAGGCGTGGGGTATCGGGACTGAAGCTTTCTTT.

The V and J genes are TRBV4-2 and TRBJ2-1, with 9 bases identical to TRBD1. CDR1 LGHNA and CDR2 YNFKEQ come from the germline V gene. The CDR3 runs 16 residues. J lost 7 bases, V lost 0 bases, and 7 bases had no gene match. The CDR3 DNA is TGTGCCAGCAGCCAAGAAGGGACAGGGACTTGGAATGAGCAGTTCTTC. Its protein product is CASSQEGTGTWNEQFF.

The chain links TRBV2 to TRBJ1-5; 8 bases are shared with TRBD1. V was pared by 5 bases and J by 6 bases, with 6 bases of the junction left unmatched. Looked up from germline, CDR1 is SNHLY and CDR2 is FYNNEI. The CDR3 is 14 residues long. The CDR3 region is CASSYQGAGQPQHF. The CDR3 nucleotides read TGTGCCAGCAGTTATCAGGGGGCTGGTCAGCCCCAGCATTTT.

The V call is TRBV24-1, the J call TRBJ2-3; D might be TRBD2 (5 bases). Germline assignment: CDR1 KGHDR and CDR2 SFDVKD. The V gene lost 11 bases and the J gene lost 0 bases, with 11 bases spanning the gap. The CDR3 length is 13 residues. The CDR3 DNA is TGTGCCATCAGAAGCGGAAGCACAGATACGCAGTATTTT. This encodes CAIRSGSTDTQYF.